This T cell receptor beta chain emerged from a study of T cell repertoires in cytomegalovirus infection (dated by TCRdb to between 2019 and 2020). About the full investigation: Donor HLA type was relevant to the analysis, because carriage of CMV infection together with the matching HLA type was indicated by public TCR beta signatures.

Broad study findings and their caveats: In the ex vivo response, HLA-C-restricted CMV-specific TCR beta clonotypes were dominant, and in two of eight donors the single most frequent clonotype came from this HLA-C-restricted group. Carriers of CMV infection plus the relevant HLA type were discriminated by the cumulative frequency of public TCR beta family members in the study cohort and in an independent approximately 340-donor cohort.

The junction carries 12 bases between V and J, which are trimmed by 5 bases and 5 bases respectively. From the germline V gene, CDR1 is MDHEN and CDR2 is SYDVKM. The CDR3 covers 13 residues, taking in both the cysteine and the phenylalanine. This entry keeps only the CDR3 DNA: 39 bases, framed from base 1. The reads were generated on an Illumina HiSeq 1500. Clones were called with MiXCR by TCRdb after fastp trimmed the public reads at Q25, and only in-frame beta chains were retained. Records with the same CDR3 protein are collapsed into one entry carrying the most frequent genes and DNA. In all, the sample holds over 200,000 distinct CDR3 sequences, and 12% to 15% of those were seen once. 7.5% to 10% of the sample is held by the ten biggest clonotypes. This clonotype has a count of ten or more. Its antigen specificity is not known. There are no base qualities to consult, and no much larger clone falls within one base.

This chain joins TRBV28 to TRBJ2-5; TRBD1 is perhaps the D gene, given 6 matching bases. The TCR sequence derives from a human donor in good health (CMV status not recorded). Some clones in this sample may be carry-over from other donors' samples. Sequenced input: PBMCs. Read as DNA, the sequence is TGTGCCAGCAGTGAGTGGGGGCGGGAGACCCAGTACTTC. It translates as CASSEWGRETQYF.